A single sample gave rise to the 21 T cell receptor beta chains below, sequenced in a study of blood T cell repertoires in COVID-19. Here immunoSEQ multiplex PCR was the method, and the copy in TCRdb shows in-frame clones only, minus some. The table lists roughly 410,000 clones, 80% to 90% of them singletons, with 2% to 2.5% in the top ten. Sequences were obtained from peripheral blood. These receptors were obtained from a woman aged 60-75 years with COVID-19, enrolled during active disease.

This rearrangement joins TRBV3-1 (or the pseudogene TRBV3-2) to TRBJ1-6; D gene uncertain. This CDR3 contains 16 residues. Germline V CDR1 and CDR2: LGHDT, YNNKEL (reference sequence). The V and J ends lost 4 bases and 9 bases respectively, with 19 bases between them. CDR3 sequence reads: CASSPGERAGGSPLHF. Written as DNA, the CDR3 is TGTGCCAGCAGCCCTGGGGAGAGGGCAGGTGGTTCACCCCTCCACTTT.

The chain carries TRBV19 and TRBJ1-6; TRBD1 matches 10 bases. CDR1 is LNHDA and CDR2 is SQIVND in the germline V gene (reference sequence). This CDR3 is 16 amino acids long. The V segment lost 5 bases and the J segment 7 bases; nucleotides outside the gene matches: 8. CDR3 sequence: CASSSDRGPKNSPLHF. The CDR3 DNA is TGTGCCAGTAGTTCAGACAGGGGGCCCAAGAATTCACCCCTCCACTTT.

The chain uses TRBV3-1 (or the pseudogene TRBV3-2) and TRBJ1-3; D ambiguous. V shed 4 bases and J shed 4 bases, with 5 bases lying between them. Germline lookup yields CDR1 LGHDT and CDR2 YNNKEL (reference sequence). The CDR3 runs 12 residues. This CDR3 is CASSPRGNTIYF. The CDR3 region has the DNA TGTGCCAGCAGCCCTCGGGGAAACACCATATATTTT.

The rearrangement uses TRBV5-1 and TRBJ2-5; D is perhaps TRBD1 (6 bases). Trimming took off 1 base at V and 1 base at J, with 8 bases between the two ends. The CDR3 runs 14 residues. CDR1 and CDR2 from the germline V gene are SGHRS and YFSETQ. The CDR3 loop is CASSLMGAQETQYF. In DNA, the CDR3 is TGCGCCAGCAGCTTGATGGGGGCCCAAGAGACCCAGTACTTC. Full variable domain (remainder filled in from reference TRBV5-1 and TRBJ2-5): KAGVTQTPRYLIKTRGQQVTLSCSPISGHRSVSWYQQTPGQGLQFLFEYFSETQRNKGNFPGRFSGRQFSNSRSEMNVSTLELGDSALYLCASSLMGAQETQYFGPGTRLLVL.

This chain connects TRBV5-1 to TRBJ1-1; D is uncertain. This CDR3 has 14 residues. V lost 7 bases and J lost 1, with 14 bases in between. Germline V CDR1 and CDR2: SGHRS, YFSETQ. The CDR3: CASGRRAANTEAFF. CDR3 nucleotides: TGCGCCAGCGGAAGGCGGGCCGCGAACACTGAAGCTTTCTTT.

The rearrangement joins TRBV19 to TRBJ2-7, with D tentatively TRBD1 (6 bases). This CDR3 has 15 amino acids. V was shortened by 5 bases and J by 0 bases, with 14 bases between the two germline ends. Per germline, CDR1 LNHDA and CDR2 SQIVND (reference sequence). CDR3 DNA sequence: TGTGCCAGTAGTCCCGGGACAAGACTCTCCTACGAGCAGTACTTC. Protein: CASSPGTRLSYEQYF.

This rearrangement joins TRBV2 to TRBJ1-5; 9 nucleotides line up with TRBD1. Per the germline V gene, CDR1 is SNHLY and CDR2 is FYNNEI. There are 13 residues in the CDR3. V lost 4 bases to trimming and J lost 7 bases; unmatched junction nucleotides: 2. The CDR3 reads CASSGDRAQPQHF. The DNA of the CDR3 is TGTGCCAGCAGTGGGGACAGGGCCCAGCCCCAGCATTTT.

The V call is TRBV5-5, the J call TRBJ1-6, with a weak D call TRBD1 (5 bases). The CDR3 runs 14 residues. CDR1 and CDR2 from the germline V gene are SGHKS and YYEKEE (reference sequence). V lost 0 bases and J 6 bases, leaving 7 bases between the germline ends. The CDR3 DNA reads as TGTGCCAGCAGCTTGGACAGGACTAATTCACCCCTCCACTTT. Amino acids: CASSLDRTNSPLHF.

The chain is built from TRBV11-2 and TRBJ1-4; D is undetermined. V was trimmed by 5 bases and J by 3 bases, leaving 13 bases between them. CDR3 length: 15 residues. In germline, CDR1 is SGHAT, CDR2 FQNNGV. CDR3 bases: TGTGCCAGCAGCCCCCGAGGGTTCGCTAATGAAAAACTGTTTTTT. Protein sequence: CASSPRGFANEKLFF.

V usage is TRBV27 and J usage is TRBJ1-2; the D is unclear. Trimming stripped 3 bases from V and 1 base from J, with 6 bases between. The CDR3 consists of 13 residues. CDR1 is MNHEY, CDR2 SMNVEV, per germline (reference sequence). The CDR3 DNA sequence: TGTGCCAGCAGTTTTAACGGTAACTATGGCTACACCTTC. As protein: CASSFNGNYGYTF.

The chain recombines TRBV27 with TRBJ1-2; a possible D gene is TRBD1 (5 bases). V was clipped by 4 bases and J by 4 bases, with 19 bases between them. Germline CDR1 reads MNHEY; CDR2 reads SMNVEV (reference sequence). The CDR3 covers 16 residues. CDR3 bases: TGTGCCAGCAGTTCCCATGGGTCCACAGGCTTCTATGGCTACACCTTC. Amino acids: CASSSHGSTGFYGYTF.

V and J are TRBV7-2 and TRBJ1-1; TRBD1 might be the D (5 bases). Per the germline V gene, CDR1 is SGHTA and CDR2 is FQGNSA. The CDR3 totals 15 residues. V was shortened by 5 bases and J by 4 bases, with 17 bases between the two germline ends. The CDR3 region has the DNA TGTGCCAGCAGCCCATCTACGGCGGGGGTCACTGAAGCTTTCTTT. This sequence encodes CASSPSTAGVTEAFF. Supplemented by reference TRBV7-2 and TRBJ1-1, the full variable domain reads GAGVSQSPSNKVTEKGKDVELRCDPISGHTALYWYRQSLGQGLEFLIYFQGNSAPDKSGLPSDRFSAERTGGSVSTLTIQRTQQEDSAVYLCASSPSTAGVTEAFFGQGTRLTVV.

J is TRBJ2-5 and V is TRBV10-3, with TRBD2 matching 7 bases. V lost 10 bases to trimming and J lost 5 bases; unmatched junction nucleotides: 10. The CDR3 consists of 13 residues. Germline CDR1 reads ENHRY; CDR2 reads SYGVKD. CDR3 DNA sequence: TGTGCCACCAGCGGGAAGTTTGGGGAGACCCAGTACTTC. Translation gives CATSGKFGETQYF.

This chain joins TRBV5-4 and TRBJ2-7, with TRBD1 as a possible D gene (6 bases). Trimming removed 4 bases at V and 4 bases at J, with 24 bases between. Germline V lookup: CDR1 SGHNT, CDR2 YYREEE (reference sequence). The CDR3 runs 17 residues. The CDR3 region is CASSVGAGVVMKYEQYF. Here the CDR3 DNA reads TGTGCCAGCAGCGTGGGGGCAGGGGTTGTTATGAAGTACGAGCAGTACTTC.

V gene TRBV6-4 combines with J gene TRBJ1-6; D is uncertain. This CDR3 contains 14 residues. V was trimmed by 6 bases and J by 0 bases, leaving 6 bases between them. Germline CDR1 reads MRHNA; CDR2 reads SNTAGT. Here the CDR3 reads CASRESSYNSPLHF. DNA for the CDR3: TGTGCCAGCAGGGAGAGCTCCTATAATTCACCCCTCCACTTT.

This chain uses TRBV7-7 with TRBJ2-2, with 10 nucleotides matching TRBD1. The V and J ends lost 5 bases and 5 bases, in that order; junction bases with no gene match: 5. This CDR3 has 15 residues. Germline loops: CDR1 SSHAT, CDR2 FNYEAQ (reference sequence). The CDR3 sequence: CASSRTGGRTGELFF. The CDR3 DNA reads TGTGCCAGCAGCCGGACAGGGGGAAGAACCGGGGAGCTGTTTTTT. Variable domain in full (rest from reference TRBV7-7 and TRBJ2-2): GAGVSQSPRYKVTKRGQDVTLRCDPISSHATLYWYQQALGQGPEFLTYFNYEAQPDKSGLPSDRFSAERPEGSISTLTIQRTEQRDSAMYRCASSRTGGRTGELFFGEGSRLTVL.

The V gene is TRBV5-1, the J gene TRBJ2-6; TRBD1 agrees at 8 bases. V trimming: 2 bases; J trimming: 0 bases; junction bases outside the gene matches: 19. There are 22 residues in the CDR3. The germline gives CDR1 SGHRS, CDR2 YFSETQ. The CDR3, as DNA: TGCGCCAGCAGCTTCAATCCGGGTGCGAAGGGGACAGGCCTCTCTGGGGCCAACGTCCTGACTTTC. It encodes CASSFNPGAKGTGLSGANVLTF.

V and J are TRBV5-6 and TRBJ2-7; 10 nucleotides line up with TRBD2. The CDR3 covers 17 residues. With 4 bases clipped from V and 4 bases from J, the junction kept 14 bases outside the gene matches. Germline loops: CDR1 SGHDT, CDR2 YYEEEE. The CDR3 coding sequence is TGTGCCAGCAGCCCCCAAAACGGACTAGCGGTAAGGTACGAGCAGTACTTC. It translates to CASSPQNGLAVRYEQYF.

The chain is built from TRBV5-4 and TRBJ2-1, with 8 positions matching TRBD2. This CDR3 comprises 15 residues. V gave up 0 bases and J gave up 3 bases; unmatched junction bases: 2. CDR1 and CDR2 (germline): SGHNT, YYREEE (reference sequence). The CDR3 region is CASSLGTSGYNEQFF. In nucleotides, the CDR3 is TGTGCCAGCAGCTTGGGCACTAGCGGCTACAATGAGCAGTTCTTC.

This chain links TRBV5-1 with TRBJ2-7; D is unresolved. Germline lookup yields CDR1 SGHRS and CDR2 YFSETQ. With 0 bases removed from V and 7 bases from J, the gap between germline ends came to 14 bases. The CDR3 loop spans 14 amino acids. CDR3 protein: CASSLVPGPVEQYF. In DNA, the CDR3 is TGCGCCAGCAGCTTGGTCCCTGGGCCAGTGGAGCAGTACTTC.

This chain joins TRBV7-9 and TRBJ1-1; D is undetermined. Germline loops: CDR1 SEHNR, CDR2 FQNEAQ (reference sequence). The CDR3 covers 14 residues. Between the trimmed V and J ends, which lost 5 bases and 0 bases, there was a span of 10 bases. DNA for the CDR3: TGTGCCAGCAGCCCCGTGGAGGTGAACACTGAAGCTTTCTTT. Amino acids: CASSPVEVNTEAFF.